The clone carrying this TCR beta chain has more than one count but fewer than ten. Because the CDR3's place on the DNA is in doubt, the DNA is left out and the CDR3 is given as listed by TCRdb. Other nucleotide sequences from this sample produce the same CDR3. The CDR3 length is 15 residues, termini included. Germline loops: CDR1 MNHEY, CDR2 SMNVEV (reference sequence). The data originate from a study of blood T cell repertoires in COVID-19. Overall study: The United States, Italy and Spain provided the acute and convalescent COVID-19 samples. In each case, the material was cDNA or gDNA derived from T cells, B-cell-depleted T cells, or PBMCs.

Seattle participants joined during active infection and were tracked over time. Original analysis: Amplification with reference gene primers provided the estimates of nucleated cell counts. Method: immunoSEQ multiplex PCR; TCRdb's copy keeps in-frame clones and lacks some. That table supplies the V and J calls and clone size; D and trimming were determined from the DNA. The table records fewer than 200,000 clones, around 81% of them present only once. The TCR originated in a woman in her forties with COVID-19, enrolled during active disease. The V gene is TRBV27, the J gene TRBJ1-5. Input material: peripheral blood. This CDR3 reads CASSSSGLSNQPQHF.